Following are 29 T cell receptor beta chains from one sample sequenced in a study of CD8 T cells in ankylosing spondylitis. MiXCR, run by TCRdb on the 5' RACE reads, gives a single entry per CDR3 protein. Of tens of thousands of distinct CDR3 sequences listed, around 30% are singletons. What was sequenced was blood, either unsorted or a sorted T cell fraction (not recorded which). The receptors come from a male donor with ankylosing spondylitis or in good health (not recorded which).

The rearrangement links TRBV5-5 to TRBJ1-1, with 9 bases that match TRBD1. The V gene end was trimmed by 5 bases and the J gene end by 10 bases; junction bases not matched to a gene: 6. Germline lookup yields CDR1 SGHKS and CDR2 YYEKEE (reference sequence). CDR3 length: 12 amino acids. CDR3 in DNA: TGTGCCAGCAGTAACAGGGGGCAGGGAGCTTTCTTT. Translating it yields CASSNRGQGAFF.

The J gene is TRBJ2-7, the V gene TRBV20-1; TRBD2 matches at 15 bases. Losses at the gene ends were 6 bases for V and 7 bases for J; bases not matched to a gene: 4. The germline gives CDR1 DFQATT, CDR2 SNEGSKA (reference sequence). There are 13 residues in the CDR3. Here the CDR3 DNA reads TGCAGTGCAGGGACTAGCGGGAGGTTTGAGCAGTACTTC. Amino acids: CSAGTSGRFEQYF.

This clonotype was detected only a few times. V gene TRBV5-6 combines with J gene TRBJ2-3, with D perhaps TRBD1 (5 bases). Germline loops: CDR1 SGHDT, CDR2 YYEEEE. V was pared by 4 bases and J by 0 bases, with 15 bases between. The CDR3 runs 16 residues. CDR3 nucleotide sequence: TGTGCCAGCAGCCCCCCTCAGGGAACGAGCACAGATACGCAGTATTTT. It codes for CASSPPQGTSTDTQYF.

The chain joins TRBV18 to TRBJ2-5; D unclear. The V and J ends lost 6 bases and 2 bases respectively, with 13 bases between them. The CDR3 consists of 14 residues. The germline V gene encodes CDR1 KGHSH and CDR2 LQKENI. CDR3: CASSPSGEQETQYF. The CDR3 DNA is TGTGCCAGCTCTCCTAGTGGGGAACAAGAGACCCAGTACTTC.

This clonotype has just a few counts. The rearrangement uses TRBV12-3 or TRBV12-4 and TRBJ2-5, with 7 bases lining up with TRBD2. This CDR3 is 14 amino acids long. The V gene end was trimmed by 5 bases and the J gene end by 5 bases; junction bases not matched to a gene: 8. The CDR3 coding sequence is TGTGCCAGCAGTCCCAGCGGGGTTGAGGAGACCCAGTACTTC. Residues: CASSPSGVEETQYF.

The chain uses TRBV5-1 and TRBJ1-2, with a tentative D call TRBD1 (6 bases). The germline V and J ends were trimmed by 2 bases and 4 bases, with 12 bases remaining between them. The CDR3 spans 14 residues. Germline V CDR1 and CDR2: SGHRS, YFSETQ. CDR3 residues: CASSFTTQGYGYTF. For the CDR3, the DNA is TGCGCCAGCAGCTTCACAACACAGGGCTATGGCTACACCTTC. Full variable domain (missing parts from reference TRBV5-1 and TRBJ1-2): KAGVTQTPRYLIKTRGQQVTLSCSPISGHRSVSWYQQTPGQGLQFLFEYFSETQRNKGNFPGRFSGRQFSNSRSEMNVSTLELGDSALYLCASSFTTQGYGYTFGSGTRLTVV.

This clonotype occurred a few times. The chain recombines TRBV5-5 with TRBJ1-1; D gene uncertain. The germline gives CDR1 SGHKS, CDR2 YYEKEE (reference sequence). V was cut by 5 bases and J by 2 bases, with 4 bases left in between. This CDR3 has 11 amino acids. The DNA of the CDR3 is TGTGCCAGCAGAGGAAACACTGAAGCTTTCTTT. Translation gives CASRGNTEAFF.

A few counts support this clonotype. The rearrangement uses TRBV20-1 and TRBJ2-3; 8 nucleotides line up with TRBD1. The germline V gene encodes CDR1 DFQATT and CDR2 SNEGSKA (reference sequence). Trimming at V came to 4 bases and at J to 1 base, leaving 4 bases not matched to a gene. This CDR3 has 14 amino acids. The CDR3 reads CSATDRGGTDTQYF. The CDR3 coding sequence is TGCAGTGCTACAGACAGGGGCGGCACAGATACGCAGTATTTT.

This clonotype was seen many times. This chain connects TRBV7-2 to TRBJ1-1; D may be TRBD1 (6 bases). V was pared by 5 bases and J by 5 bases, with 18 bases between. CDR3 size: 15 residues. Germline V gene sequence: CDR1 SGHTA, CDR2 FQGNSA. The CDR3 region is CASSPGVYLETEAFF. CDR3 DNA sequence: TGTGCCAGCAGCCCAGGGGTATACTTGGAGACTGAAGCTTTCTTT.

J is TRBJ2-3 and V is TRBV6-2 or TRBV6-3; 7 bases are shared with TRBD2. This CDR3 has 16 amino acids. The trim removed 5 bases at V and 3 bases at J, leaving 11 bases unmatched. The germline gives CDR1 MNHEY, CDR2 SVGEGT. CDR3 protein: CASSPRGSGKTDTQYF. The CDR3 coding sequence is TGTGCCAGCAGTCCCCGGGGGAGCGGGAAAACAGATACGCAGTATTTT.

This clonotype was detected a few times. This chain connects TRBV7-3 to TRBJ2-3; 7 bases are a match to TRBD2. The CDR3 loop spans 14 amino acids. Unmatched junction bases numbered 3, after V lost 2 bases and J lost 4 bases. Germline V gene data show CDR1 as SGHTA and CDR2 as FQGTGA. The CDR3 nucleotides read TGTGCCAGCAGCTTAGCTAGCGGATCAGATACGCAGTATTTT. Its translation is CASSLASGSDTQYF.

The rearrangement links TRBV29-1 to TRBJ1-1; 9 bases are shared with TRBD1. This CDR3 is built from 13 residues. Germline CDR1 SQVTM, CDR2 ANQGSEA. V shed 5 bases and J 2 bases; nucleotides not matched to a gene: 3. The CDR3 bases are TGCAGCGTTCGGGACAGGGAAAACACTGAAGCTTTCTTT. Amino acids: CSVRDRENTEAFF. Full variable domain (rest looked up from reference TRBV29-1 and TRBJ1-1): SAVISQKPSRDICQRGTSLTIQCQVDSQVTMMFWYRQQPGQSLTLIATANQGSEATYESGFVIDKFPISRPNLTFSTLTVSNMSPEDSSIYLCSVRDRENTEAFFGQGTRLTVV.

This clonotype was seen a handful of times. The V and J genes are TRBV5-6 and TRBJ1-4; D ambiguous. The CDR3 runs to 13 residues. In germline, CDR1 is SGHDT, CDR2 YYEEEE. The V end was cut by 4 bases, the J end by 6 bases, with 10 bases between. CDR3: CASSPLNDEKLFF. Here the CDR3 DNA reads TGTGCCAGCAGCCCGCTGAACGATGAAAAACTGTTTTTT.

This clonotype was counted only a few times. This chain connects TRBV20-1 to TRBJ2-7; 7 bases agree with TRBD2. V gave up 0 bases and J gave up 2 bases; unmatched junction bases: 4. Germline V gives CDR1 DFQATT, CDR2 SNEGSKA (reference sequence). This CDR3 contains 14 residues. The CDR3 nucleotides read TGCAGTGCTAGAGAGGGGGGGAGGGCCTACGAGCAGTACTTC. Amino acid sequence: CSAREGGRAYEQYF.

There are many counts of this clonotype. This rearrangement joins TRBV7-9 to TRBJ1-6, with D possibly TRBD1 on 5 matching bases. The CDR3 sequence is 16 residues long. Between the trimmed V and J ends, which lost 3 bases and 0 bases, there was a span of 9 bases. CDR1 is SEHNR, CDR2 FQNEAQ, per germline (reference sequence). The CDR3 sequence is CASSFGTSSYNSPLHF. CDR3 coding DNA: TGTGCCAGCAGCTTCGGGACCAGCTCCTATAATTCACCCCTCCACTTT.

This chain joins TRBV20-1 and TRBJ2-1; 7 positions match TRBD2. Germline V gene lookup returns CDR1 DFQATT and CDR2 SNEGSKA (reference sequence). V gave up 4 bases and J gave up 3 bases; unmatched junction bases: 6. CDR3 length equals 14 residues. The CDR3 coding sequence is TGCAGTGCTATAAGCGGGACTAACTACAATGAGCAGTTCTTC. This translates into CSAISGTNYNEQFF.

This clonotype was detected only a few times. The gene calls are TRBV7-9 and TRBJ2-3; TRBD2 is a possible D gene (5 bases). Germline V CDR1 and CDR2: SEHNR, FQNEAQ (reference sequence). V lost 3 bases, J lost 11 bases, and 9 bases lay in between. The CDR3 extends over 11 amino acids. In nucleotides, the CDR3 is TGTGCCAGCAGCTTGGGAGAGGAGCAGTATTTT. Its protein is CASSLGEEQYF.

This clonotype was picked up one time. The chain employs TRBV7-3 and TRBJ2-1; 8 bases map to TRBD1. This CDR3 spans 16 amino acids. CDR1 SGHTA and CDR2 FQGTGA come from the germline V gene. The junction had 10 bases not matched to a gene; V was cut back by 5 bases and J by 4 bases. DNA of the CDR3: TGTGCCAGCAGCCCCTCCACAGGGGGATTTTACAATGAGCAGTTCTTC. It translates to CASSPSTGGFYNEQFF.

The gene calls are TRBV27 and TRBJ2-1, with 10 bases that match TRBD2. Looked up from germline, CDR1 is MNHEY and CDR2 is SMNVEV (reference sequence). V shed 3 bases and J 7 bases; nucleotides not matched to a gene: 6. This CDR3 contains 15 residues. Here the CDR3 DNA reads TGTGCCAGCAGTTTCTCTAGCGGGGGTTCTAATGAGCAGTTCTTC. Its protein product is CASSFSSGGSNEQFF.

The chain carries TRBV20-1 and TRBJ2-5; maybe TRBD2 (6 bases). Per germline, CDR1 DFQATT and CDR2 SNEGSKA (reference sequence). The CDR3 totals 13 residues. V dropped 3 bases and J dropped 4 bases, with 12 bases sitting between them. Written as DNA, the CDR3 is TGCAGTGCTAGCGGGGGTCTAAGAGAGACCCAGTACTTC. Translation: CSASGGLRETQYF.

This clonotype has only one observation. The rearrangement joins TRBV20-1 to TRBJ2-3, with 8 bases matching TRBD2. Germline CDR1 is DFQATT and CDR2 is SNEGSKA (reference sequence). V dropped 1 base and J dropped 4; count of bases not matched to a gene: 10. This CDR3 has 16 amino acids. The CDR3 spells CSARGAGGAFADTQYF. CDR3 DNA sequence: TGCAGTGCTAGAGGCGCCGGGGGGGCATTCGCAGATACGCAGTATTTT.

Only a few counts were recorded for this clonotype. The genes are TRBV7-9 and TRBJ2-1; the D is unclear. CDR1 and CDR2 (germline): SEHNR, FQNEAQ (reference sequence). Trimming cost V 3 bases and J 7 bases, with 4 bases left between them. There are 11 residues in the CDR3. The CDR3 DNA reads TGTGCCAGCAGCTTTAAGAATGAGCAGTTCTTC. It is translated as CASSFKNEQFF.

This clonotype was recorded a few times. The chain employs TRBV20-1 and TRBJ2-2; D uncertain. The V end was cut by 6 bases, the J end by 7 bases, with 12 bases between. This CDR3 has 12 amino acids. Looked up from germline, CDR1 is DFQATT and CDR2 is SNEGSKA (reference sequence). The CDR3 loop is CSAALVGGELFF. CDR3 in DNA: TGCAGTGCGGCCCTTGTTGGCGGGGAGCTGTTTTTT.

This clonotype was counted only a few times. The genes are TRBV27 and TRBJ2-3; D gene unclear. Germline values: CDR1 MNHEY, CDR2 SMNVEV (reference sequence). Trimming stripped 3 bases from V and 6 bases from J, with 4 bases between. The CDR3 totals 11 residues. Here the CDR3 DNA reads TGTGCCAGCAGTTTTTGGGATACGCAGTATTTT. Its protein is CASSFWDTQYF.

The chain couples TRBV5-1 to TRBJ2-3, with unresolved D. The CDR3 is made up of 13 amino acids. Trimming took off 4 bases at V and 2 bases at J, with 8 bases between the two ends. Germline CDR1 SGHRS, CDR2 YFSETQ. The CDR3, as DNA: TGCGCCAGCAGCACGCTAGACACAGATACGCAGTATTTT. Translating gives CASSTLDTDTQYF.

This rearrangement joins TRBV15 to TRBJ2-3; 9 bases are shared with TRBD1. There are 13 residues in the CDR3. The V and J ends lost 5 bases and 9 bases, in that order; junction bases with no gene match: 6. Germline lookup yields CDR1 LNHNV and CDR2 YYDKDF (reference sequence). In DNA, the CDR3 is TGTGCCACCAGCTTCCGGACAGGGGACACGCAGTATTTT. Its translation: CATSFRTGDTQYF.

This clonotype was found many times. The chain carries TRBV7-6 and TRBJ1-1; 10 bases match TRBD1. From germline, CDR1 is SGHVS and CDR2 FNYEAQ. CDR3 length: 12 residues. The J segment lost 11 bases and the V segment lost 5 bases, leaving 5 bases of the junction unmatched. CDR3: CASSTGQGTAFF. Written as DNA, the CDR3 is TGTGCCAGCAGCACGGGACAGGGGACGGCTTTCTTT.

This clonotype has a handful of counts. CDR3 sequence (DNA): TGTGCCAGCACCATAAGCTGGGACAGGGGCCGAGGAGCTGAAGCTTTCTTT. It is translated as CASTISWDRGRGAEAFF. The chain couples TRBV7-2 to TRBJ1-1, with TRBD1 identical over 10 bases. Germline V gene sequence: CDR1 SGHTA, CDR2 FQGNSA. The V gene end was trimmed by 7 bases and the J gene end by 6 bases; junction bases not matched to a gene: 17. The CDR3 extends over 17 amino acids. Full variable domain (missing parts from reference TRBV7-2 and TRBJ1-1): GAGVSQSPSNKVTEKGKDVELRCDPISGHTALYWYRQSLGQGLEFLIYFQGNSAPDKSGLPSDRFSAERTGGSVSTLTIQRTQQEDSAVYLCASTISWDRGRGAEAFFGQGTRLTVV.

The sample holds many counts of this clonotype. The gene calls are TRBV29-1 and TRBJ2-7, with D unresolved. V lost 7 bases to trimming and J lost 3 bases, with 10 bases between them. The germline CDR1 and CDR2 sequences are SQVTM and ANQGSEA. CDR3 length: 11 residues. CDR3 bases: TGCAGCGCAACCCACGACTACGAGCAGTACGTC. Translating it yields CSATHDYEQYV.